Listed below are T cell receptor beta chains from one sample, sequenced in a study of T cells after yellow fever vaccination. TCRdb itself ran the 5' RACE reads through MiXCR, one entry per CDR3 protein. The sample has about 580,000 distinct CDR3 sequences, roughly a sixth seen once; the top ten hold approximately 15%. Material: PBMCs, obtained 4 to 5 days after the first yellow fever vaccination. All receptors derive from a man aged 18 to 35 who received the YFV17D yellow fever vaccine. Both conserved end residues are part of each CDR3. A D gene is named only where the DNA matches it firmly. Not every row has a clone size; where given, it reads once, few, many or a size class.

size,D,length,V,J,CDR3,DNA
.,TRBD2,16,TRBV12-3/TRBV12-4,TRBJ2-7,CASTSPGGLPSYEQYF,TGTGCCAGCACCTCTCCCGGGGGACTACCTTCCTACGAGCAGTACTTC
.,.,16,TRBV18,TRBJ1-4,CASSSYTGKLFEKLFF,TGTGCCAGCTCATCCTACACAGGGAAGTTATTTGAAAAACTGTTTTTT
once,TRBD2,14,TRBV29-1,TRBJ2-3,CSAGRGGMTDTQYF,TGCAGCGCCGGGCGCGGGGGAATGACAGATACGCAGTATTTT
few,.,16,TRBV4-2,TRBJ1-3,CASSQLRDLSGNTIYF,TGTGCCAGCAGCCAACTCCGGGATCTCTCTGGAAACACCATATATTTT
.,TRBD2,13,TRBV20-1,TRBJ2-3,CSARSGGADTQYF,TGCAGTGCCAGAAGCGGGGGGGCAGATACGCAGTATTTT
few,.,14,TRBV20-1,TRBJ2-3,CSAPRPASTDTQYF,TGCAGTGCCCCCCGGCCAGCTTCTACAGATACGCAGTATTTT
few,.,14,TRBV10-1,TRBJ2-1,CASSGGGDYNEQFF,TGCGCCAGCAGTGGCGGGGGCGATTACAATGAGCAGTTCTTC
.,.,15,TRBV15,TRBJ1-6,CATSRDRISASPLHF,TGTGCCACCAGCAGAGATCGTATCTCGGCTTCACCCCTCCACTTT
.,.,12,TRBV3-1,TRBJ2-1,CASSQVSTGQFF,TGTGCCAGCAGCCAAGTCTCAACCGGGCAGTTCTTC
.,TRBD1,16,TRBV27,TRBJ1-2,CASSFGTGGPNYGYTF,TGTGCCAGCAGTTTCGGGACAGGGGGACCCAACTATGGCTACACCTTC
.,.,16,TRBV18,TRBJ2-3,CASSPRDTKSTDTQYF,TGTGCCAGCTCCCCCCGGGACACCAAAAGCACAGATACGCAGTATTTT
.,.,17,TRBV18,TRBJ1-5,CASSVIAQGGSNQPQHF,TGTGCCAGCTCCGTCATTGCCCAGGGAGGCAGCAATCAGCCCCAGCATTTT
.,TRBD2,21,TRBV7-6,TRBJ2-5,CASSLAPPGLAGADPQGTQYF,TGTGCCAGCAGTCTAGCCCCACCGGGACTAGCGGGGGCGGACCCCCAGGGGACCCAGTACTTC
once,.,14,TRBV6-1,TRBJ1-5,CAGSSVGGNQPQHF,TGTGCCGGATCCTCGGTTGGGGGCAATCAGCCCCAGCATTTT